The clone carrying this T cell receptor (beta chain) was observed a handful of times. These data are taken from a study of blood T cells in healthy people across ages. Turning to the study itself: Template switching captured about one barcoded beta molecule per two T cells.

Researchers collected approximately 9.5 milliliters of peripheral blood from every single donor. Then a second PCR, running about 6 to 11 cycles, was carried out with a sample-barcoded 5' primer and a J-beta primer mix. A single record per CDR3 protein comes from TCRdb applying MiXCR to the 5' RACE reads. The data hold 500,000 to 650,000 distinct CDR3 sequences, with 27% observed a single time. This sample was shared with a second study, whose subject was T cells of mothers and their children. That investigation notes: Sequencing revealed no T cell clones that were persistent and microchimeric.

The clonotype was recovered from a boy aged 2 to 10 in good health. The source material was blood.

CDR3 amino acids: CASSLEDRYSVFTNEKLFF. The CDR3 DNA reads as TGTGCCAGCAGCTTAGAAGACCGGTATTCGGTGTTCACTAATGAAAAACTGTTTTTT. The V gene is TRBV7-8, the J gene TRBJ1-4; D not certain. Trimming stripped 1 base from V and 2 bases from J, with 20 bases between. Per germline, CDR1 SGHVS and CDR2 FQNEAQ. This CDR3 has 19 amino acids.